This passage covers 8 T cell receptor beta chains from one sample sequenced in a study of CD8 T cells in Susac syndrome. Reverse transcription of roughly 0.5 to 1 ug RNA used random hexamers. MiXCR, run by TCRdb on the immunoSEQ multiplex PCR reads, gives a single entry per CDR3 protein. The sample includes about 150,000 distinct CDR3 sequences, 85% to 95% seen only once; the top ten take roughly 0.15%. Sequencing input: CD4+ T cells from PBMCs. Receptors were obtained from a human donor with Susac syndrome.

The rearrangement links TRBV30 to TRBJ1-4, with 8 bases that match TRBD1. J gave up 10 bases and V 5 bases, and 12 bases lay outside the gene matches. The length of the CDR3 is 14 residues. Germline V gene sequence: CDR1 GTSNPN, CDR2 SVGIG (reference sequence). The CDR3 reads CAWARQGPNRKLFF. The CDR3 DNA reads as TGTGCCTGGGCGAGACAGGGGCCGAATCGAAAACTGTTTTTT.

The chain couples TRBV27 to TRBJ1-2; TRBD1 aligns across 7 bases. V lost 6 bases and J lost 4; bases outside the gene matches: 2. CDR1 and CDR2 (germline): MNHEY, SMNVEV (reference sequence). The CDR3 is 12 amino acids. This chain's CDR3 is CASRGTAYGYTF. The CDR3 DNA reads TGTGCCAGCAGGGGGACAGCCTATGGCTACACCTTC.

V gene TRBV20-1 combines with J gene TRBJ1-4; possibly TRBD1 for D (6 bases). Germline V CDR1 and CDR2: DFQATT, SNEGSKA (reference sequence). There are 13 residues in the CDR3. V dropped 2 bases and J dropped 8 bases, with 12 bases sitting between them. The CDR3, as DNA: TGCAGTGCTAGATCCACAGGGAGGGAAAAACTGTTTTTT. Translating gives CSARSTGREKLFF.

The chain uses TRBV20-1 and TRBJ2-7; TRBD2 is a possible D gene (6 bases). The germline gives CDR1 DFQATT, CDR2 SNEGSKA (reference sequence). CDR3 length: 12 amino acids. V lost 3 bases to trimming and J lost 7 bases, with 13 bases between them. The chain's CDR3 is CSASGGTGEQYF. The CDR3 DNA reads TGCAGTGCTAGTGGGGGGACTGGGGAGCAGTACTTC.

This chain connects TRBV25-1 to TRBJ2-1; the D gene could be TRBD1 or TRBD2 (5 bases each). Germline V gives CDR1 MGHDK, CDR2 SYGVNS. The CDR3 has 13 residues. V was cut by 6 bases and J by 9 bases, with 15 bases left in between. The CDR3 loop reads CASSRDLLSEQFF. The CDR3 DNA reads as TGTGCCAGCAGCCGGGACCTCTTGAGTGAGCAGTTCTTC.

The gene calls are TRBV24-1 and TRBJ2-1, with 8 bases lining up with TRBD1. This CDR3 region has 15 residues. Germline CDR1 is KGHDR and CDR2 is SFDVKD. V was clipped by 7 bases and J by 3 bases; unmatched bases: 7. CDR3 coding DNA: TGTGCCACCAGCCCTGGACAGGGCGGCTACAATGAGCAGTTCTTC. Amino acid sequence: CATSPGQGGYNEQFF.

The gene calls are TRBV12-3 or TRBV12-4 and TRBJ1-2, with D possibly being TRBD1 (6 bases). The V end was cut by 5 bases, the J end by 4 bases, with 17 bases between. This CDR3 spans 15 amino acids. DNA of the CDR3: TGTGCCAGCAGTCCCCACCGACAGGAAACCTATGGCTACACCTTC. This codes for CASSPHRQETYGYTF.

The rearrangement uses TRBV3-1 and TRBJ2-5, with TRBD2 identical over 10 bases. The germline gives CDR1 LGHDT, CDR2 YNNKEL (reference sequence). V lost 1 base, J lost 0 bases, and 2 bases stayed unmatched. CDR3 size: 16 residues. The CDR3 bases are TGTGCCAGCAGCCAAGCGGGACTAGCGAACCAAGAGACCCAGTACTTC. It specifies CASSQAGLANQETQYF.